These 27 T cell receptor beta chains were all obtained from the same sample, sequenced in a study of T cell responses to AZD1222 COVID-19 vaccine. The table came from immunoSEQ multiplex PCR; TCRdb's copy has only in-frame clones and leaves some out. The sample carries around 140,000 clones, 92% recorded once. The sample was peripheral blood, taken on day 0 of AZD1222 vaccination. Source of these receptors: an adult in good health.

This clone came up once. The V call is TRBV10-3, the J call TRBJ2-7; D is possibly TRBD1 or TRBD2 (6 bases each). The V gene's germline CDR1 is ENHRY and CDR2 SYGVKD. This CDR3 has 15 residues. Trimming left V 1 base short and J 6 bases short, with 16 bases between. DNA of the CDR3: TGTGCCATCAGTGAGTTCGGGGGCCAGGTCCGCGAGCAGTACTTC. Translation gives CAISEFGGQVREQYF.

In its sample, this clone was seen once. The chain links TRBV4-1 to TRBJ1-4; no firm D call. Between the trimmed V and J ends, which lost 0 bases and 0 bases, there was a span of 11 bases. The CDR3 loop spans 17 amino acids. Germline lookup yields CDR1 MGHRA and CDR2 YSYEKL. The CDR3 bases are TGCGCCAGCAGCCAAGATCTGGTTGGAGCAACTAATGAAAAACTGTTTTTT. Its protein is CASSQDLVGATNEKLFF.

CDR3: CATSRAYQGSHYGYTF. The CDR3 DNA follows: TGTGCCACCAGCAGAGCGTACCAGGGGAGTCACTATGGCTACACCTTC. V gene TRBV15 combines with J gene TRBJ1-2, with D perhaps matching TRBD1 (6 bases). The CDR3 totals 16 residues. CDR1 is LNHNV, CDR2 YYDKDF, per germline (reference sequence). The germline V and J ends were trimmed by 1 base and 3 bases, with 15 bases remaining between them.

The V gene is TRBV28, the J gene TRBJ1-4, with D perhaps matching TRBD1 (6 bases). This CDR3 region has 15 residues. CDR1 is MDHEN and CDR2 is SYDVKM in the germline V gene. Trimming shortened V by 7 bases and J by 6 bases, and 18 bases separated the two germline ends. The CDR3 loop is CASTIASGVDEKLFF. The CDR3 nucleotides are TGTGCCAGCACCATAGCTTCAGGGGTTGATGAAAAACTGTTTTTT.

As for this clone: Other DNA sequences in the sample encode the same CDR3. The gene calls are TRBV5-1 and TRBJ1-5; TRBD1 matches at 7 bases. Germline CDR1 SGHRS, CDR2 YFSETQ. Losses at the gene ends were 4 bases for V and 2 bases for J; bases not matched to a gene: 6. The CDR3 has 15 amino acids. CDR3 coding DNA: TGCGCCAGCAGCCCCGATGGACAGGGCAATCAGCCCCAGCATTTT. This encodes CASSPDGQGNQPQHF.

V is TRBV11-2 and J is TRBJ2-5; 8 bases agree with TRBD1. J lost 5 bases, V lost 3 bases, and 8 bases had no gene match. CDR3 size: 15 residues. Germline assignment: CDR1 SGHAT and CDR2 FQNNGV. The CDR3 DNA follows: TGTGCCAGCAGCTTGAGACAGGGGATAGGCGAGACCCAGTACTTC. Translated: CASSLRQGIGETQYF.

The chain carries TRBV9 and TRBJ2-3; 10 bases align to TRBD2. CDR1 and CDR2 from the germline V gene are SGDLS and YYNGEE. This CDR3 has 17 residues. V was pared by 0 bases and J by 4 bases, with 8 bases of the junction left unmatched. This chain's CDR3 is CASSVDPSGRVSDTQYF. In DNA, the CDR3 is TGTGCCAGCAGCGTAGACCCCAGCGGGAGGGTTTCAGATACGCAGTATTTT.

The chain couples TRBV29-1 to TRBJ2-2, with D tentatively TRBD2 (6 bases). The ends were cut back, 3 bases at V and 6 bases at J, with 14 bases in the middle. The length of the CDR3 is 14 residues. Germline loops: CDR1 SQVTM, CDR2 ANQGSEA. For the CDR3, the DNA is TGCAGCGTTGAGGATCGGGAGAGGGCCGGGGAGCTGTTTTTT. As protein: CSVEDRERAGELFF.

This clone was observed a single time. This chain uses TRBV19 with TRBJ1-5, with 9 bases that match TRBD1. Germline lookup yields CDR1 LNHDA and CDR2 SQIVND (reference sequence). The CDR3 has 15 amino acids. The V segment lost 3 bases and the J segment 6 bases; nucleotides outside the gene matches: 6. The CDR3 DNA reads as TGTGCCAGTAGTATGAGACAGGGGGGGTTTCAGCCCCAGCATTTT. The encoded protein is CASSMRQGGFQPQHF.

V gene TRBV18 combines with J gene TRBJ2-3, with 7 bases matching TRBD2. V shed 2 bases and J 5 bases; nucleotides not matched to a gene: 7. The length of the CDR3 is 15 residues. Germline CDR1 reads KGHSH; CDR2 reads LQKENI. The CDR3 bases are TGTGCCAGCTCACCAGTCGGGAGGACGGTAGATACGCAGTATTTT. As protein: CASSPVGRTVDTQYF.

The chain links TRBV7-8 to TRBJ1-5, with D perhaps matching TRBD1 (5 bases). V gave up 1 base and J gave up 7 bases, with 14 bases separating them. Germline CDR1 and CDR2: SGHVS and FQNEAQ. This CDR3 contains 15 residues. For the CDR3, the DNA is TGTGCCAGCAGCTTAGGATCCACAGGTTTACAGCCCCAGCATTTT. This sequence encodes CASSLGSTGLQPQHF.

The chain links TRBV4-2 to TRBJ2-3, with D perhaps being TRBD1 or TRBD2 (5 bases each). The V and J ends lost 0 bases and 5 bases respectively, with 21 bases between them. Germline V gives CDR1 LGHNA, CDR2 YNFKEQ. The CDR3 loop spans 18 amino acids. CDR3 residues: CASSQERGATRERDTQYF. DNA for the CDR3: TGTGCCAGCAGCCAAGAACGAGGGGCAACTAGGGAAAGAGATACGCAGTATTTT.

This clone was seen only a few times. The chain couples TRBV27 to TRBJ1-2, with 9 bases identical to TRBD1. The germline CDR1 and CDR2 sequences are MNHEY and SMNVEV (reference sequence). V was pared by 2 bases and J by 6 bases, with 7 bases of the junction left unmatched. This CDR3 is built from 15 residues. DNA of the CDR3: TGTGCCAGCAGTTTACTCCGGACAGGGGTGGATGGCTACACCTTC. It is translated as CASSLLRTGVDGYTF.

The chain combines TRBV27 with TRBJ1-6; a possible D gene is TRBD1 (6 bases). V was trimmed by 9 bases and J by 6 bases, leaving 15 bases between them. CDR3 length equals 14 residues. Per germline, CDR1 MNHEY and CDR2 SMNVEV (reference sequence). CDR3 in amino acids: CASQGWAINSPLHF. CDR3 nucleotide sequence: TGTGCCAGTCAGGGGTGGGCAATTAATTCACCCCTCCACTTT.

The count of this clone is one. The V call is TRBV6-5, the J call TRBJ1-4; D call uncertain. This CDR3 comprises 15 residues. Trimming took 5 bases from V and 0 from J, leaving 10 bases between them. The V gene's germline CDR1 is MNHEY and CDR2 SVGAGI. CDR3 nucleotide sequence: TGTGCCAGCAGTCCGGTGGGTGCAACTAATGAAAAACTGTTTTTT. Residues: CASSPVGATNEKLFF.

This sequence joins TRBV10-3 and TRBJ2-6; D unclear. CDR1 and CDR2 (germline): ENHRY, SYGVKD. With 3 bases removed from V and 0 bases from J, the gap between germline ends came to 12 bases. This CDR3 contains 17 residues. This CDR3 reads CAISEFQASSGANVLTF. DNA of the CDR3: TGTGCCATCAGTGAATTCCAGGCCAGCTCTGGGGCCAACGTCCTGACTTTC.

The count of this clone is one. The gene calls are TRBV15 and TRBJ1-2; 8 positions agree with TRBD1. J was trimmed by 6 bases and V by 1 base; bases with no gene match: 4. The CDR3 loop spans 14 amino acids. Germline CDR1 is LNHNV and CDR2 is YYDKDF (reference sequence). The CDR3 protein is CATSRVQGADGYTF. The CDR3 nucleotides are TGTGCCACCAGCAGAGTGCAGGGGGCAGATGGCTACACCTTC. Full variable domain (rest looked up from reference TRBV15 and TRBJ1-2): DAMVIQNPRYQVTQFGKPVTLSCSQTLNHNVMYWYQQKSSQAPKLLFHYYDKDFNNEADTPDNFQSRRPNTSFCFLDIRSPGLGDTAMYLCATSRVQGADGYTFGSGTRLTVV.

J is TRBJ1-2 and V is TRBV9; D is uncertain. Per the germline V gene, CDR1 is SGDLS and CDR2 is YYNGEE. This CDR3 region has 13 residues. Deletions cut 0 bases from V and 1 base from J, with 4 bases between. The CDR3 here is CASSVGGNYGYTF. The CDR3 nucleotides read TGTGCCAGCAGCGTAGGGGGTAACTATGGCTACACCTTC.

This sequence joins TRBV28 and TRBJ2-6; D unclear. Trimming stripped 2 bases from V and 0 bases from J, with 8 bases between. Germline-derived CDR1 and CDR2 are MDHEN and SYDVKM. The CDR3 loop spans 16 amino acids. In nucleotides, the CDR3 is TGTGCCAGCAGTTTACCCACGCTCTCTGGGGCCAACGTCCTGACTTTC. It yields the protein CASSLPTLSGANVLTF.

This sequence joins TRBV7-9 and TRBJ2-1; D is uncertain. The V and J ends lost 5 bases and 8 bases respectively, with 10 bases between them. Germline V gene sequence: CDR1 SEHNR, CDR2 FQNEAQ (reference sequence). The CDR3 runs to 12 residues. The CDR3 DNA sequence: TGTGCCAGCAGCCGACGAGTTGATGAGCAGTTCTTC. This sequence encodes CASSRRVDEQFF. Together with reference TRBV7-9 and TRBJ2-1, the CDR3 gives the full variable domain: DTGVSQNPRHKITKRGQNVTFRCDPISEHNRLYWYRQTLGQGPEFLTYFQNEAQLEKSRLLSDRFSAERPKGSFSTLEIQRTEQGDSAMYLCASSRRVDEQFFGPGTRLTVL.

The chain is built from TRBV6-5 and TRBJ2-7; D possibly corresponds to TRBD1 (5 bases). With 0 bases removed from V and 0 bases from J, the gap between germline ends came to 9 bases. The V gene's germline CDR1 is MNHEY and CDR2 SVGAGI. The CDR3 is 15 amino acids. CDR3 nucleotide sequence: TGTGCCAGCAGTTACTCGGCAGGGCCCTCCTACGAGCAGTACTTC. It specifies CASSYSAGPSYEQYF.

The CDR3 protein is CASSRDRFSSYNSPLHF. CDR3 nucleotide sequence: TGTGCCAGCAGCCGAGACAGGTTTTCCTCCTATAATTCACCCCTCCACTTT. V and J are TRBV3-1 (or the pseudogene TRBV3-2) and TRBJ1-6, with D possibly being TRBD1 (6 bases). The CDR3 is 17 residues long. V lost 4 bases and J lost 0, with 13 bases in between. CDR1 is LGHDT and CDR2 is YNNKEL in the germline V gene (reference sequence).

The chain combines TRBV21-1 with TRBJ2-1; the table gives TRBD1 as D, unverified against the DNA. TRBV21-1 is a listed pseudogene. The CDR3 has 13 residues. CDR3 in amino acids: CASSTTGFGEQFF. The CDR3 DNA reads TGTGCCAGCAGCACTACAGGGTTCGGTGAGCAGTTCTTC.

This sequence joins TRBV28 and TRBJ2-7; D tentatively fits TRBD1 or TRBD2 (5 bases each). CDR1 is MDHEN and CDR2 is SYDVKM in the germline V gene. This CDR3 has 16 amino acids. V was pared by 6 bases and J by 0 bases, with 18 bases between. The CDR3 nucleotides read TGTGCCAGCAGCCCTTTTGGGGACGGCAACTCCTACGAGCAGTACTTC. Translated: CASSPFGDGNSYEQYF.

The chain recombines TRBV10-3 with TRBJ2-7; TRBD2 aligns across 9 bases. The V segment lost 6 bases and the J segment 2 bases; nucleotides outside the gene matches: 5. CDR3 length: 14 amino acids. Germline loops: CDR1 ENHRY, CDR2 SYGVKD. In DNA form, the CDR3 reads TGTGCCATCAGCGGGTTAGCGGGGGCCTACGAGCAGTACTTC. Its protein is CAISGLAGAYEQYF.

The V and J genes are TRBV11-2 and TRBJ1-1; no reliable D call. In germline, CDR1 is SGHAT, CDR2 FQNNGV. The CDR3 covers 13 residues. Trimming shortened V by 5 bases and J by 3 bases, and 10 bases separated the two germline ends. The CDR3 region has the DNA TGTGCCAGCAGCCTTGACGGAGACACTGAAGCTTTCTTT. This translates into CASSLDGDTEAFF.

The chain employs TRBV28 and TRBJ1-2; no clear D gene. This CDR3 spans 13 amino acids. Germline CDR1 reads MDHEN; CDR2 reads SYDVKM. V shed 7 bases and J shed 0 bases, with 9 bases lying between them. The DNA of the CDR3 is TGTGCCAGCAAGGAGAGGCCTAACTATGGCTACACCTTC. This translates into CASKERPNYGYTF.